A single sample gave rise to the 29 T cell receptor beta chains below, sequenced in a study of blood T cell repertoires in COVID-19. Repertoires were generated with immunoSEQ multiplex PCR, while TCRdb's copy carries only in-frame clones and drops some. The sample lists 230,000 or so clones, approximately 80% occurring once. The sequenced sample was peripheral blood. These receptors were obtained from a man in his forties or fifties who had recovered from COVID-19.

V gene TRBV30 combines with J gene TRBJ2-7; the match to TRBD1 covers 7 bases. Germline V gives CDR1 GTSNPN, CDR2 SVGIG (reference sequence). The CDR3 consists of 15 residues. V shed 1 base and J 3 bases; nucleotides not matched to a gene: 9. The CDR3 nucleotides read TGTGCCTGGAGTGGGTCCGGGACAGATGGCTACGAGCAGTACTTC. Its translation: CAWSGSGTDGYEQYF.

Here the CDR3 reads CASSRDRMENTEAFF. The CDR3 DNA is TGCGCCAGCAGCCGTGACAGGATGGAGAACACTGAAGCTTTCTTT. This chain joins TRBV5-1 and TRBJ1-1; the D gene is possibly TRBD1 (6 bases). There are 15 residues in the CDR3. The germline CDR1 and CDR2 sequences are SGHRS and YFSETQ. V was shortened by 4 bases and J by 1 base, with 14 bases between the two germline ends.

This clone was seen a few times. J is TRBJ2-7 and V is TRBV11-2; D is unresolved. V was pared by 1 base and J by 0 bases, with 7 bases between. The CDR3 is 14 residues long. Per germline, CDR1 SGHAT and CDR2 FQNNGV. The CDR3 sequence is CASSLVSGSYEQYF. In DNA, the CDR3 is TGTGCCAGCAGCTTAGTCTCGGGCTCCTACGAGCAGTACTTC.

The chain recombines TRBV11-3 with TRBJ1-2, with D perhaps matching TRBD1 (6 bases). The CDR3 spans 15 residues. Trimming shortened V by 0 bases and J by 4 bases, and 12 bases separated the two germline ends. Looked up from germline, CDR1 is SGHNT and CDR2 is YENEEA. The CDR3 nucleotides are TGTGCCAGCAGCTTAGACAGGGGAAGGAGCTATGGCTACACCTTC. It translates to CASSLDRGRSYGYTF.

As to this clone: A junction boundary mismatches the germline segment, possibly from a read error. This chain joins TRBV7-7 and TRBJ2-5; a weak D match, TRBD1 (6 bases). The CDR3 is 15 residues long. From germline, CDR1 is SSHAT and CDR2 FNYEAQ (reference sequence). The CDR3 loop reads CASSFLRGSQETQYF. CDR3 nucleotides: TGTGCTAGCAGCTTTCTAAGGGGGTCACAAGAGACCCAGTACTTC.

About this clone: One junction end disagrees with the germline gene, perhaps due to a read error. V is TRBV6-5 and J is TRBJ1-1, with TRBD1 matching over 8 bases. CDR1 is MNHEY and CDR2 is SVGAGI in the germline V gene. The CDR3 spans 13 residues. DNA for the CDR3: TGTGCCAGCAGTCGACAGGGGACAACTGGAGCTTTCTTT. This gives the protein CASSRQGTTGAFF.

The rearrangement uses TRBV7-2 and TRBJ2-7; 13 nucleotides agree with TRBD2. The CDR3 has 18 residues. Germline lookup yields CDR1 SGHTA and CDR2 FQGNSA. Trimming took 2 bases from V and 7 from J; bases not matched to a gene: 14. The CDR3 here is CASSLRPGQLAGGREQYF. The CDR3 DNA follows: TGTGCCAGCAGCTTACGGCCGGGCCAACTAGCGGGAGGGCGTGAGCAGTACTTC.

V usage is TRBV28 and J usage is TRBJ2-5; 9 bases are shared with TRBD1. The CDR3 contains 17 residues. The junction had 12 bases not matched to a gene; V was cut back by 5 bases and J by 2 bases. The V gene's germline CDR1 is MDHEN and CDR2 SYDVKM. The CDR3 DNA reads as TGTGCCAGCAGTCGGGCCCGAACAGGGGGCCCTCAAGAGACCCAGTACTTC. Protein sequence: CASSRARTGGPQETQYF.

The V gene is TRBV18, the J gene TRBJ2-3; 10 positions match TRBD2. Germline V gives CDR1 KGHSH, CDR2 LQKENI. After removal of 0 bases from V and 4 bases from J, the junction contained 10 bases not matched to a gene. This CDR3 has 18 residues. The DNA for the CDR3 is TGTGCCAGCTCACCACCCGAGGGAGCGGGAGGGCCGCCAGATACGCAGTATTTT. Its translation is CASSPPEGAGGPPDTQYF.

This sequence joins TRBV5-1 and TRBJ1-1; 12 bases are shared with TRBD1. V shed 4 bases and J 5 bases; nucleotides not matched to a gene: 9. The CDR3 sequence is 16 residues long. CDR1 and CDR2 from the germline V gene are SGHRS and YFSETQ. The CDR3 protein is CASSVGTGGWGTEAFF. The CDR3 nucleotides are TGCGCCAGCAGCGTAGGGACAGGGGGCTGGGGGACTGAAGCTTTCTTT.

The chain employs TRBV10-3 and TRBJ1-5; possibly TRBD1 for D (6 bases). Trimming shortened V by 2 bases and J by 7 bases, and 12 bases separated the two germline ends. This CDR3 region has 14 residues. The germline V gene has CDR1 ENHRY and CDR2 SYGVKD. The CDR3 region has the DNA TGTGCCATCAGTGAGCTCAGGGGAAGACAGCCCCAGCATTTT. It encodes CAISELRGRQPQHF.

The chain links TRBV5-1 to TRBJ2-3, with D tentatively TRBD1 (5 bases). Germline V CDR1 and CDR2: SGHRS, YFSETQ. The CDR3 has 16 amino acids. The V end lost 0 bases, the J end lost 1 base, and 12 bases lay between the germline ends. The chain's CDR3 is CASSLGVVGGTDTQYF. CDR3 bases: TGCGCCAGCAGCTTGGGTGTAGTAGGGGGCACAGATACGCAGTATTTT.

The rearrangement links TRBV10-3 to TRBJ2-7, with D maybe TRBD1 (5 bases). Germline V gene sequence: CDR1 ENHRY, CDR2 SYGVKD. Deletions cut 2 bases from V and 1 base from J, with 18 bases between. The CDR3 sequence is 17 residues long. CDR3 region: CAISESETGHPSYEQYF. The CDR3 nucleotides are TGTGCCATCAGTGAGAGCGAGACTGGACATCCATCCTACGAGCAGTACTTC.

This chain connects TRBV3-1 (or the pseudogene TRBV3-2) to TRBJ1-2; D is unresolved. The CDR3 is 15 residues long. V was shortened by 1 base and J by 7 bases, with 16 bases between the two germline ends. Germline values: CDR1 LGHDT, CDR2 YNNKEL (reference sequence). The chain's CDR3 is CASSQAADSTIGYTF. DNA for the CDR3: TGTGCCAGCAGCCAAGCGGCAGACTCTACTATTGGCTACACCTTC.

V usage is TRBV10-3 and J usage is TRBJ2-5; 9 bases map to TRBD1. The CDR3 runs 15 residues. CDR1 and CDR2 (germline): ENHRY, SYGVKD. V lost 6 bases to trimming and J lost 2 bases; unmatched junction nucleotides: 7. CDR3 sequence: CAISISGQGQETQYF. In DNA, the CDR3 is TGTGCCATCAGCATAAGTGGACAGGGGCAAGAGACCCAGTACTTC.

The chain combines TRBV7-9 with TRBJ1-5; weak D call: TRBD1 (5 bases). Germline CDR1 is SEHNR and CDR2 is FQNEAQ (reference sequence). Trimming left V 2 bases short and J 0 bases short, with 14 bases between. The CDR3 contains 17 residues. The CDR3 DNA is TGTGCCAGCAGCTTACCCGACAGTTCGTATAGCAATCAGCCCCAGCATTTT. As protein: CASSLPDSSYSNQPQHF.

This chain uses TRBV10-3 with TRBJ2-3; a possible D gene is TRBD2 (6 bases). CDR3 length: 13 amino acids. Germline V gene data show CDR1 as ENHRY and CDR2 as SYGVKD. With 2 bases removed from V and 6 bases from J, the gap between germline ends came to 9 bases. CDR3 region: CAISERGSDTQYF. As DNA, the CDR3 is TGTGCCATCAGTGAGCGGGGGTCGGATACGCAGTATTTT.

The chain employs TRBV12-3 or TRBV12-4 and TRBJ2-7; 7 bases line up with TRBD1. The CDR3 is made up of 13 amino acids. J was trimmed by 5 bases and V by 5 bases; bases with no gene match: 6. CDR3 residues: CASSQRQGDEQYF. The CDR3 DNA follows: TGTGCCAGCAGTCAACGACAGGGTGACGAGCAGTACTTC.

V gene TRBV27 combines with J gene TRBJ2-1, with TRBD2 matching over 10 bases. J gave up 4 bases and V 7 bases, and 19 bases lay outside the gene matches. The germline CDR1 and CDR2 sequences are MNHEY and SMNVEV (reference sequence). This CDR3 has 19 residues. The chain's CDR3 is CASTRLVKAGGPRYNEQFF. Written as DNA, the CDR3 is TGTGCCAGCACGCGCTTAGTAAAAGCGGGAGGGCCGAGGTACAATGAGCAGTTCTTC.

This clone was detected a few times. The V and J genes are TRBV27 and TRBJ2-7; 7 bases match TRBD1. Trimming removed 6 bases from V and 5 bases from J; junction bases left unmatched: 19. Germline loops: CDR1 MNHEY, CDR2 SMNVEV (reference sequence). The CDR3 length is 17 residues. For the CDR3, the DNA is TGTGCCAGCAGCCGGCTACTAAAGACAGGGACCAAGGACGAGCAGTACTTC. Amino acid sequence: CASSRLLKTGTKDEQYF.

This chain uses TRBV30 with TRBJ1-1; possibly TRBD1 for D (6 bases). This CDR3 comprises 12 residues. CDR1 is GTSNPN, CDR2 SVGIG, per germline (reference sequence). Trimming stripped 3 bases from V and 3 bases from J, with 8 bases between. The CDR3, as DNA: TGTGCCTGGAGACAGGGTGACACTGAAGCTTTCTTT. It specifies CAWRQGDTEAFF.

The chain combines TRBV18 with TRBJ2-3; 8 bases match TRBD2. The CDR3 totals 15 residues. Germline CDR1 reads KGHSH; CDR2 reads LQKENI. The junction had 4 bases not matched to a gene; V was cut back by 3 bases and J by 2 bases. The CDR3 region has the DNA TGTGCCAGCTCACCGGATAGCGGGGTCACAGATACGCAGTATTTT. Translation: CASSPDSGVTDTQYF.

CDR3 residues: CASSLVRLANTEAFF. CDR3 sequence (DNA): TGTGCCAGCAGCTTAGTTAGGTTAGCGAACACTGAAGCTTTCTTT. The J gene is TRBJ1-1, the V gene TRBV7-2; no firm D call. The V end lost 1 base, the J end lost 1 base, and 10 bases lay between the germline ends. Germline V CDR1 and CDR2: SGHTA, FQGNSA. The CDR3 runs to 15 residues.

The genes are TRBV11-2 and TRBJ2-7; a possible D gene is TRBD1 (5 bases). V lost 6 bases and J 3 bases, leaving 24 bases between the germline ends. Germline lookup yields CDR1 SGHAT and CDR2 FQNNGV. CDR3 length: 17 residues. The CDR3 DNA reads TGTGCCAGCAGAAGTATCTGGGCAGAGACAGTTCTCTACGAGCAGTACTTC. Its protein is CASRSIWAETVLYEQYF.

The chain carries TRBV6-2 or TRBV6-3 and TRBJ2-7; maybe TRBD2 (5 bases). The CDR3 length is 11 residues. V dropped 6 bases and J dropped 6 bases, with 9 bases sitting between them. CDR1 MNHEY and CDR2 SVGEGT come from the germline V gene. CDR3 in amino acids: CASSQGGEQYF. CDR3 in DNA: TGTGCCAGCAGCCAAGGAGGCGAGCAGTACTTC.

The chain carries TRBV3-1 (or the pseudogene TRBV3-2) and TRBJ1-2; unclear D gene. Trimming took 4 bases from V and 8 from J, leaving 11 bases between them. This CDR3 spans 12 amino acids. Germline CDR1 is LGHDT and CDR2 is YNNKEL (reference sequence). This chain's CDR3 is CASSRDLGGYTF. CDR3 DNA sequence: TGTGCCAGCAGCCGAGACCTCGGGGGCTACACCTTC.

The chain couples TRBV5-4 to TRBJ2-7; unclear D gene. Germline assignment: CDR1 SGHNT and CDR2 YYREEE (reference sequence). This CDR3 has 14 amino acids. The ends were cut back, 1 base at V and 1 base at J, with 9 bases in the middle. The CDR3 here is CASSLSPGSYEQYF. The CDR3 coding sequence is TGTGCCAGCAGCTTGTCTCCGGGTTCCTACGAGCAGTACTTC.

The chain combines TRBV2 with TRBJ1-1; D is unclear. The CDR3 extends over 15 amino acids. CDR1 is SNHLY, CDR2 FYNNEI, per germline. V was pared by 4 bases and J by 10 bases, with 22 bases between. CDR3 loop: CASSVLPGTPAGAFF. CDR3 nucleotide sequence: TGTGCCAGCAGTGTTCTCCCAGGTACTCCCGCGGGAGCTTTCTTT.

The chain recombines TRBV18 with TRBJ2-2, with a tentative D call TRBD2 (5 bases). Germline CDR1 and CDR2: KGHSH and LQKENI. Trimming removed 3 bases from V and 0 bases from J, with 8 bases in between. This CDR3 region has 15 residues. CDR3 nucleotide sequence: TGTGCCAGCTCACCGAGAGGGACGAACACCGGGGAGCTGTTTTTT. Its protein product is CASSPRGTNTGELFF.